This T cell receptor beta chain came from a study of early T cells in non-severe SARS-CoV-2 infection. Turning to the study itself: Alpha and beta chains were unpaired, from unsorted whole-blood bulk RNA. General study results and limits: VDJdb-based matching was biased toward anti-spike CD8 responses and missed private and CD4 specificities.

This clonotype was detected ten times or more. The antigen remains unidentified. Individual cDNA molecules each received unique molecular identifiers attached to them. MiXCR, applied by TCRdb to the 5' RACE reads, yields one record per CDR3 protein. The data contain 56,000 or so distinct CDR3 sequences, 8.2% of them singletons. This clonotype originated in an adult who was a healthcare worker with PCR-confirmed SARS-CoV-2 infection or an uninfected control (not recorded which). The material sequenced was whole blood.

DNA for the CDR3: TGTGCCAGCTCACCACCGGAAATGGAAAAACTGTTTTTT. Its translation: CASSPPEMEKLFF. The chain carries TRBV18 and TRBJ1-4; D gene ambiguous. V lost 0 bases to trimming and J lost 8 bases, with 7 bases between them. CDR1 is KGHSH, CDR2 LQKENI, per germline. This CDR3 comprises 13 residues. Supplemented by reference TRBV18 and TRBJ1-4, the full variable domain reads NAGVMQNPRHLVRRRGQEARLRCSPMKGHSHVYWYRQLPEEGLKFMVYLQKENIIDESGMPKERFSAEFPKEGPSILRIQQVVRGDSAAYFCASSPPEMEKLFFGSGTQLSVL.